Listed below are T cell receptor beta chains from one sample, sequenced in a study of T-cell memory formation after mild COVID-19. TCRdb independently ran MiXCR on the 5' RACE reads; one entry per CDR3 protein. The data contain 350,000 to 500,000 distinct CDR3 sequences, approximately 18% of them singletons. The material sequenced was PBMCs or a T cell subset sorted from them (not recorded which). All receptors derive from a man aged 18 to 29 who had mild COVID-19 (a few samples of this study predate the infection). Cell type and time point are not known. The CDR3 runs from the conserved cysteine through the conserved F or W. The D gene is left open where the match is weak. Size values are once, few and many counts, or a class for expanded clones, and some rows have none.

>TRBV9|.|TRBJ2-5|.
TGTGCCAGCAGCGCCGGGGCGTTCTCTGAGACCCAGTACTTC
CASSAGAFSETQYF
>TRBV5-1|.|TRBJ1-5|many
TGCGCCAGCAGCCGGGACCGGAATCAGCCCCAGCATTTT
CASSRDRNQPQHF
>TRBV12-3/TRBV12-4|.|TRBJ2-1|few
TGTGCCAGCAGGGCGGACATCCATGAGCAGTTCTTC
CASRADIHEQFF
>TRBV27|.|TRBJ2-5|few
TGTGCCAGCAGTTTATCGGAGGGCGCGGAGACCCAGTACTTC
CASSLSEGAETQYF
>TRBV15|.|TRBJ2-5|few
TGTGCCACCAGCAGAGATCCAGGGCGGGAGACCCAGTACTTC
CATSRDPGRETQYF
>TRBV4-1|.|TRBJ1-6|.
TGCGCCAGCAGCCTTAACACGATCCCTCGTTCACCCCTCCACTTT
CASSLNTIPRSPLHF
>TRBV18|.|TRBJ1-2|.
TGTGCCAGCTCACCACGCCGCGGTGAAAGTGGCTACACCTTC
CASSPRRGESGYTF
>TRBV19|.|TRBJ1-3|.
TGTGCCAGTAGTATCGGCGGACTTGGAAACACCATATATTTT
CASSIGGLGNTIYF
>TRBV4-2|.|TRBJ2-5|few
TGTGCCAGCAGCCAGGGTCTAATAGAGACCCAGTACTTC
CASSQGLIETQYF
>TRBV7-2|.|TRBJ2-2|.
TGTGCCAGCAGCTCTTTCAGCAGGGAAACAAGCGGGGAGCTGTTTTTT
CASSSFSRETSGELFF
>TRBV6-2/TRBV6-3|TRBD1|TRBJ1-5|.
TGTGCCAGCAGTCACCGGGACAGGGGTGGTCAGCCCCAGCATTTT
CASSHRDRGGQPQHF
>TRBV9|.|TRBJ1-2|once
TGTGCCAGCAGCGTAGGGGGAGGGGTCTATGGCTACACCTTC
CASSVGGGVYGYTF
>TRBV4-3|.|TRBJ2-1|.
TGCGCCAGCAGCCAAAGACAGTACAATGAGCAGTTCTTC
CASSQRQYNEQFF
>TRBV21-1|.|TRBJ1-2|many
TGTGCCAGCGGAGGATCTTTCTATGGCTACACCTTC
CASGGSFYGYTF
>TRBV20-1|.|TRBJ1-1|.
TGCAGTGCTGCGAGGGGGGCGGGAAACACTGAAGCTTTCTTT
CSAARGAGNTEAFF
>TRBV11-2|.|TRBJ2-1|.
TGTGCCAGCAGCTCCCGTCGTCATTGGGGGGATCCGTACAATGAGCAGTTCTTC
CASSSRRHWGDPYNEQFF
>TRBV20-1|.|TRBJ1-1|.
TGCAGTGCTAGAGATATGGGGACTGAAGCTTTCTTT
CSARDMGTEAFF
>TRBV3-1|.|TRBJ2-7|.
TGTGCCAGCAGTCGATTGGGCGAGCAGTACTTC
CASSRLGEQYF
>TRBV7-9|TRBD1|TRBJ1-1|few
TGTGCCAGCAGCCCCCAGGGGGAAGTTGAAGCTTTCTTT
CASSPQGEVEAFF
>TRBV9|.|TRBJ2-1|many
TGTGCCAGCACCCCAGGCGGGCGATACAATGAGCAGTTCTTC
CASTPGGRYNEQFF
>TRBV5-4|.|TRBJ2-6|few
TGTGCCAGCGGGAGGGGGGCCAACGTCCTGACTTTC
CASGRGANVLTF
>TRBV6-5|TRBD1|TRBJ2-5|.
TGTGCCAGCAGTCACCAGGGGGTAGAGACCCAGTACTTC
CASSHQGVETQYF
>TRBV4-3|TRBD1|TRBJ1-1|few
TGCGCCAGCAGCCCTGACAGGGGGTGGACTGAAGCTTTCTTT
CASSPDRGWTEAFF
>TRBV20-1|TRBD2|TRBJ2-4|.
TGCAGTGCTAGAGATCTAGCGGGGGGTCACATTCAGTACTTC
CSARDLAGGHIQYF
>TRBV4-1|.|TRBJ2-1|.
TGCGCCAGCAGCCAGGCCGGACTAGGGGGTGGGGAGCAGTTCTTC
CASSQAGLGGGEQFF
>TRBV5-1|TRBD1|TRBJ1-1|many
TGCGCCAGCAGCTGGGGACAGCAGAACACTGAAGCTTTCTTT
CASSWGQQNTEAFF
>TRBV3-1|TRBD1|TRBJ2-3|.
TGTGCCAGCAGCCAAGAATGGGGGACAGGACCAGATACGCAGTATTTT
CASSQEWGTGPDTQYF
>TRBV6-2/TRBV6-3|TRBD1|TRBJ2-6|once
TGTGCCAGCAGTTACCCTTACAGGGGGCCTGGGGCCAACGTCCTGACTTTC
CASSYPYRGPGANVLTF
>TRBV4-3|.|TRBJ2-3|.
TGCGCCAGCAGCCAAGAGCGACTAGGGGTGGATACGCAGTATTTT
CASSQERLGVDTQYF